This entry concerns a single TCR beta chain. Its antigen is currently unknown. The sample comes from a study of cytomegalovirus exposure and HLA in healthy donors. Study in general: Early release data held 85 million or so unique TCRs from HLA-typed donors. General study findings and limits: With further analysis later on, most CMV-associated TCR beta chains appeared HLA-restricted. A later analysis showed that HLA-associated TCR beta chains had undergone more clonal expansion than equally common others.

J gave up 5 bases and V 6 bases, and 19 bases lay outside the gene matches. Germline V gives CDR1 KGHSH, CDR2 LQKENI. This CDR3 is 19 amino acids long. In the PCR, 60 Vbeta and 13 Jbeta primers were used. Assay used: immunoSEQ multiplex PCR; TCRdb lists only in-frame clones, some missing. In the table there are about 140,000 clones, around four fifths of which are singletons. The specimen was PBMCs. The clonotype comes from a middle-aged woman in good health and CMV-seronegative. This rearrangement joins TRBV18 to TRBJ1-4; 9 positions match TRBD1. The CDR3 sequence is CASSQGTGSTRLFNEKLFF. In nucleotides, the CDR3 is TGTGCCAGCTCGCAAGGGACAGGGTCAACCCGCCTCTTCAATGAAAAACTGTTTTTT.